One sample yielded the 18 T cell receptor beta chains listed below, sequenced in a study of T and B cells in COVID-19 patients. Multiplex PCR with BIOMED2 TRB-A/B primer pools amplified TRB rearrangements. Via MiXCR, TCRdb re-called the multiplex PCR reads, giving one row per CDR3 protein. The sample lists approximately 17,000 distinct CDR3 sequences, 25% to 30% seen once, with around 4.5% in the top ten. Each TRB amplification used about 250-550 ng of genomic DNA from blood. Sequencing input: blood. The receptors derive from a human donor who had recovered from COVID-19.

This clonotype is labeled medium-sized. The V call is TRBV19, the J call TRBJ2-3; D possibly corresponds to TRBD1 (5 bases). Per the germline V gene, CDR1 is LNHDA and CDR2 is SQIVND (reference sequence). Trimming shortened V by 10 bases and J by 1 base, and 18 bases separated the two germline ends. The CDR3 contains 15 residues. The CDR3 nucleotides are TGTGCCACTGTAGGGGTCTCCGGAGGCACAGATACGCAGTATTTT. As protein: CATVGVSGGTDTQYF.

This clonotype was seen repeatedly, ten times or more. This rearrangement joins TRBV19 to TRBJ1-1; D might be TRBD1 (5 bases). Trimming removed 3 bases at V and 6 bases at J, with 14 bases between. The CDR3 loop spans 14 amino acids. The germline V gene has CDR1 LNHDA and CDR2 SQIVND (reference sequence). CDR3 nucleotide sequence: TGTGCCAGTAGTATTTCAGGGCTTATTGCTGAAGCTTTCTTT. Protein sequence: CASSISGLIAEAFF. The entire variable domain, with the rest obtained from reference TRBV19 and TRBJ1-1, is as follows: DGGITQSPKYLFRKEGQNVTLSCEQNLNHDAMYWYRQDPGQGLRLIYYSQIVNDFQKGDIAEGYSVSREKKESFPLTVTSAQKNPTAFYLCASSISGLIAEAFFGQGTRLTVV.

This clonotype has just a few counts. This chain joins TRBV5-1 and TRBJ1-2; 9 positions match TRBD1. The CDR3 spans 15 residues. Trimming at V came to 0 bases and at J to 7 bases, leaving 7 bases not matched to a gene. Germline CDR1 reads SGHRS; CDR2 reads YFSETQ. The DNA for the CDR3 is TGCGCCAGCAGCTTGGAAGGGACAGGGACTCGTGGCTACACCTTC. It translates to CASSLEGTGTRGYTF.

By share, this clonotype counts as medium-sized. This sequence joins TRBV15 and TRBJ2-2; D unclear. V was shortened by 0 bases and J by 4 bases, with 9 bases between the two germline ends. The germline V gene encodes CDR1 LNHNV and CDR2 YYDKDF (reference sequence). This CDR3 has 15 residues. The CDR3 loop is CATSRDGPSTGELFF. CDR3 sequence (DNA): TGTGCCACCAGCAGAGATGGCCCTAGCACCGGGGAGCTGTTTTTT.

This clonotype was seen at least ten times. The V and J genes are TRBV4-3 and TRBJ2-1; a possible D gene is TRBD2 (6 bases). The CDR3 extends over 13 amino acids. V lost 2 bases, J lost 8 bases, and 10 bases lay in between. The germline CDR1 and CDR2 sequences are LGHNA and YSLEER. The CDR3 here is CASSQPGVDEQFF. The CDR3 nucleotides are TGCGCCAGCAGCCAACCGGGGGTGGATGAGCAGTTCTTC.

By share of the sample, this clonotype is medium-sized. This rearrangement joins TRBV19 to TRBJ2-1; D is undetermined. The CDR3 is 16 amino acids. Deletions cut 4 bases from V and 0 bases from J, with 13 bases between. Germline loops: CDR1 LNHDA, CDR2 SQIVND (reference sequence). The CDR3 loop is CASSTARLGSYNEQFF. In nucleotides, the CDR3 is TGTGCCAGTAGTACGGCCCGTTTGGGCTCCTACAATGAGCAGTTCTTC.

This clonotype occurred a few times. The chain employs TRBV6-1 and TRBJ1-5, with D perhaps TRBD1 (6 bases). The germline V gene encodes CDR1 MNHNS and CDR2 SASEGT. The germline V and J ends were trimmed by 3 bases and 7 bases, with 13 bases remaining between them. The CDR3 is made up of 14 amino acids. CDR3 nucleotides: TGTGCCAGCAGTGAGCTCGGGGGCGGCCAGCCCCAGCATTTT. It translates to CASSELGGGQPQHF.

The chain uses TRBV11-1 and TRBJ2-5; 12 bases match TRBD1. The CDR3 loop spans 16 amino acids. Trimming cost V 5 bases and J 5 bases; bases outside gene matches: 9. The germline V gene has CDR1 SGHAT and CDR2 FQDESV (reference sequence). The DNA of the CDR3 is TGTGCCAGCAGCCGTACCGGGACAGGGGGCGAGGAGACCCAGTACTTC. Its translation is CASSRTGTGGEETQYF.

As concerns this clonotype: A single base separates this from a much larger clone, so it may be a read error. The genes are TRBV19 and TRBJ2-5; D tentatively reads TRBD1 or TRBD2 (7 bases each). Trimming took 5 bases from V and 0 from J, leaving 13 bases between them. CDR3 size: 15 residues. Germline V CDR1 and CDR2: LNHDA, SQIVND (reference sequence). The CDR3 sequence: CASSVRGGYQETQYF. CDR3 nucleotide sequence: TGTGCCAGTAGTGTCAGGGGGGGATACCAAGAGACCCAGTACTTC.

This clonotype has ten or more counts. The chain links TRBV6-5 to TRBJ2-5; D assignment may be TRBD1 or TRBD2 (5 bases each). Trimming shortened V by 7 bases and J by 4 bases, and 19 bases separated the two germline ends. The CDR3 is made up of 15 amino acids. Per germline, CDR1 MNHEY and CDR2 SVGAGI. CDR3 amino acids: CASNDGAAGLETQYF. CDR3 DNA sequence: TGTGCCAGCAACGACGGGGCGGCTGGTTTAGAGACCCAGTACTTC.

This clonotype has a count of ten or more. At one of its ends the junction is not consistent with the germline gene, which may arise from a read error. The chain joins TRBV5-6 to TRBJ2-5, with TRBD1 matching over 8 bases. This CDR3 comprises 12 residues. Germline lookup yields CDR1 SGHDT and CDR2 YYEEEE. CDR3 amino acids: CASSGQGPVSHF. The CDR3, as DNA: TGTGCCAGCAGCGGACAGGGACCGGTCTCGCACTTC.

This clonotype was picked up a small number of times. The chain uses TRBV20-1 and TRBJ2-5, with 10 nucleotides matching TRBD2. This CDR3 comprises 17 residues. Germline assignment: CDR1 DFQATT and CDR2 SNEGSKA (reference sequence). The trim removed 2 bases at V and 0 bases at J, leaving 9 bases unmatched. The CDR3 sequence: CSARPGVAGGYQETQYF. CDR3 in DNA: TGCAGTGCTAGACCCGGGGTAGCGGGGGGTTACCAAGAGACCCAGTACTTC.

This chain joins TRBV27 and TRBJ1-2; D unclear. CDR3 length: 16 amino acids. Germline V gene data show CDR1 as MNHEY and CDR2 as SMNVEV (reference sequence). Deletions cut 2 bases from V and 8 bases from J, with 21 bases between. CDR3 in amino acids: CASSLRWAGQIEGYTF. Written as DNA, the CDR3 is TGTGCCAGCAGTTTAAGATGGGCAGGCCAAATAGAAGGCTACACCTTC.

The chain combines TRBV10-3 with TRBJ2-5; D may be TRBD2 (6 bases). The germline V gene encodes CDR1 ENHRY and CDR2 SYGVKD. This CDR3 region has 18 residues. Trimming stripped 3 bases from V and 3 bases from J, with 23 bases between. CDR3 coding DNA: TGTGCCATCAGTGAATGGGTCGGAGTGGTGGGGGGTGAAGAGACCCAGTACTTC. This translates into CAISEWVGVVGGEETQYF.

This sequence joins TRBV5-6 and TRBJ2-7, with 9 bases fitting TRBD1. Germline V gives CDR1 SGHDT, CDR2 YYEEEE. V shed 3 bases and J 4 bases; nucleotides not matched to a gene: 8. The CDR3 length is 15 residues. CDR3 sequence reads: CASSYTGTGRYEQYF. Written as DNA, the CDR3 is TGTGCCAGCAGCTACACCGGGACAGGGCGGTACGAGCAGTACTTC.

The chain is built from TRBV6-2 or TRBV6-3 and TRBJ1-1; no reliable D call. This CDR3 region has 13 residues. CDR1 and CDR2 from the germline V gene are MNHEY and SVGEGT. V was trimmed by 6 bases and J by 1 base, leaving 9 bases between them. The CDR3 region has the DNA TGTGCCAGCAGAAGCCGTCGGAACACTGAAGCTTTCTTT. It specifies CASRSRRNTEAFF.

The gene calls are TRBV12-3 or TRBV12-4 and TRBJ1-6; 9 positions match TRBD1. The V and J ends lost 2 bases and 10 bases, in that order; junction bases with no gene match: 9. CDR3 length equals 16 residues. In nucleotides, the CDR3 is TGTGCCAGCAGTTTAAAGGCGGGACAGGGCGTCTCACCCCTCCACTTT. Its translation: CASSLKAGQGVSPLHF.

The chain recombines TRBV20-1 with TRBJ2-3; 8 bases fit TRBD2. The CDR3 length is 15 residues. V lost 0 bases, J lost 5 bases, and 7 bases stayed unmatched. Germline-derived CDR1 and CDR2 are DFQATT and SNEGSKA (reference sequence). The CDR3 here is CSARDYGGGGDTQYF. The CDR3 DNA reads as TGCAGTGCTAGAGATTACGGGGGGGGCGGAGATACGCAGTATTTT.